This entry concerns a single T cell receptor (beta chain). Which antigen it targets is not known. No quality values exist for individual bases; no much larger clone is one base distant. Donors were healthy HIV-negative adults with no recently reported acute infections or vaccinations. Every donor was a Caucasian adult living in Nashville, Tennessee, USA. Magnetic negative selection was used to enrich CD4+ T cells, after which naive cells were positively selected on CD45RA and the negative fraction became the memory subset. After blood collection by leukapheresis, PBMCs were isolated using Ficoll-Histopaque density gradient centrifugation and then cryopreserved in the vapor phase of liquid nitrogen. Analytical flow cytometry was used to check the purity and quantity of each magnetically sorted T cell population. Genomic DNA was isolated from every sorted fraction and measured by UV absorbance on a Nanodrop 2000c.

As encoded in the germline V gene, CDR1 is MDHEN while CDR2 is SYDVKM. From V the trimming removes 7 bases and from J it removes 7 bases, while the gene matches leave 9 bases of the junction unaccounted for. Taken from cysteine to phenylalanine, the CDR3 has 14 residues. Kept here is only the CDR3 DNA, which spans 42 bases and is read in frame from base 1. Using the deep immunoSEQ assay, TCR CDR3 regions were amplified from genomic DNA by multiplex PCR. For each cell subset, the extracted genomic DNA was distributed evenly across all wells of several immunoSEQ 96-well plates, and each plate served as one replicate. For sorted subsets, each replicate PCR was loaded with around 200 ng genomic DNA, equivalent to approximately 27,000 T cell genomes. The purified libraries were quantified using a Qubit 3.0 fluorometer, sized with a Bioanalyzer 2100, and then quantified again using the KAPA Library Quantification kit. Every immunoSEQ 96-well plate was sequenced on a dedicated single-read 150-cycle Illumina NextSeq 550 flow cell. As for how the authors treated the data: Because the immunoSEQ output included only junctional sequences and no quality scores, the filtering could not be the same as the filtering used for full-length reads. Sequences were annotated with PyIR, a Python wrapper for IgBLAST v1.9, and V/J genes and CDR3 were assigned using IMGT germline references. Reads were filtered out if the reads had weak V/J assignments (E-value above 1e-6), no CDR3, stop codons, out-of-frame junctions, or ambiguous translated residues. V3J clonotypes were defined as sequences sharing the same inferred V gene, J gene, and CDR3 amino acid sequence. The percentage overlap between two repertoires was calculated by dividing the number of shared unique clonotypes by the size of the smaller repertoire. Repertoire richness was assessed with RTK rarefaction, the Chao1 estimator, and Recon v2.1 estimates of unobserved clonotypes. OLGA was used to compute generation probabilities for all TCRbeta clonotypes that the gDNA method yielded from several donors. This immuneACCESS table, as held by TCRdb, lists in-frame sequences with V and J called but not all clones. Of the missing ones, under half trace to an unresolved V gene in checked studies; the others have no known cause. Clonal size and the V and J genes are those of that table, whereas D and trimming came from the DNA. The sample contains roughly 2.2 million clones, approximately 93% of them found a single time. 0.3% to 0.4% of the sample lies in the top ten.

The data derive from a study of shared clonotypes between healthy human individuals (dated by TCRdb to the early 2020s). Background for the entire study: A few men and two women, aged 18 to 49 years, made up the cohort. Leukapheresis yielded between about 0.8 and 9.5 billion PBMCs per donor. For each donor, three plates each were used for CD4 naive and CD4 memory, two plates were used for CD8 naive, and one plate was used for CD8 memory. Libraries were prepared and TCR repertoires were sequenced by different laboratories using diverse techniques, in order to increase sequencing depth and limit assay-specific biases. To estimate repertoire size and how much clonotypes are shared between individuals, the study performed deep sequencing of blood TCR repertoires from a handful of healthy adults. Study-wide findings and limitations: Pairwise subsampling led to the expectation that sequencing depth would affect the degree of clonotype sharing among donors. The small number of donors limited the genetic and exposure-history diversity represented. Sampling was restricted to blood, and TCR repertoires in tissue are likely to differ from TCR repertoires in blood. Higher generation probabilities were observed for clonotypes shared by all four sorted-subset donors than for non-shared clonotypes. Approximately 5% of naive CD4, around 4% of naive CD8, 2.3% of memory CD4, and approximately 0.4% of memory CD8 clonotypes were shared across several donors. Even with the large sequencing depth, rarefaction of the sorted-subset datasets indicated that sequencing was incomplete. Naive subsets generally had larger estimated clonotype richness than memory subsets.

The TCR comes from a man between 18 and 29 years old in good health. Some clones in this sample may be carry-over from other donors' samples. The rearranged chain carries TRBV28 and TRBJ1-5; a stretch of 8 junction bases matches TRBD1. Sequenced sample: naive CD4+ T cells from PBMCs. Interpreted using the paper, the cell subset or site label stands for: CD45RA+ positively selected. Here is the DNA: TGTGCCAGCACAAAACCACAGGGGGGACAGCCCCAGCATTTT. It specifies CASTKPQGGQPQHF.